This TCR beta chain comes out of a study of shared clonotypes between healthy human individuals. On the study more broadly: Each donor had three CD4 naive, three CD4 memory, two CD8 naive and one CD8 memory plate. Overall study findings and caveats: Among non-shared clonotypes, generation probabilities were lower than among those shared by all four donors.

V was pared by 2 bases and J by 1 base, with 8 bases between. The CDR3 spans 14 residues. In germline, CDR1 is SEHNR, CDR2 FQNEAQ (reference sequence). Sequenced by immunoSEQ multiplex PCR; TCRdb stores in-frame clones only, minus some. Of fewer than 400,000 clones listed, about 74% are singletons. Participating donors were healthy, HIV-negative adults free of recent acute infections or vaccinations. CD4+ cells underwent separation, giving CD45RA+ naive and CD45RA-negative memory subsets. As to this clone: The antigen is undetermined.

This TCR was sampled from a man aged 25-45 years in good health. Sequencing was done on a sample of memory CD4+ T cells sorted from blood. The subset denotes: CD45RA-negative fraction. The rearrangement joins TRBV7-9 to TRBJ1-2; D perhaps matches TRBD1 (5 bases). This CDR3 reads CASSLKGDNYGYTF. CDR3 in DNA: TGTGCCAGCAGCTTAAAAGGGGATAACTATGGCTACACCTTC.